These T cell receptor beta chains were read from a single sample in a study of OX40 agonist ivuxolimab in advanced cancers. Clones were sequenced by immunoSEQ multiplex PCR, and TCRdb holds only the in-frame ones, with some missing. The repertoire consists of about 33,000 clones, with about nine tenths occurring once and the leading ten covering about 4%. The sample in question was CD4+ or CD8+ T cells sorted from blood, obtained in a trial of the OX40 agonist ivuxolimab. The receptors were sampled from an adult with an advanced solid tumor such as melanoma, head and neck, liver or kidney cancer. CDR3s include the opening cysteine and the closing phenylalanine or tryptophan. D genes are given only for firm matches. Only part of the rows carry a size: once, few, many, or a class if the clone is expanded.

J,D,size,V,CDR3,DNA
TRBJ1-2,-,-,TRBV15,CATSRDEGTPYSGYTF,TGTGCCACCAGCAGAGATGAGGGGACGCCTTACTCTGGCTACACCTTC
TRBJ1-1,-,-,TRBV27,CASSFAGRNTEAFF,TGTGCCAGCAGTTTTGCGGGGAGGAACACTGAAGCTTTCTTT
TRBJ1-5,-,-,TRBV28,CASSEINQPQHF,TGTGCCAGCAGTGAGATCAATCAGCCCCAGCATTTT
TRBJ2-3,TRBD2,-,TRBV30,CAWSPGHAGLAGVTDTQYF,TGTGCCTGGTCCCCGGGACACGCCGGACTAGCGGGAGTGACAGATACGCAGTATTTT
TRBJ2-5,-,-,TRBV16,CASSRLVVAETQYF,TGTGCCAGCAGCCGACTAGTTGTCGCGGAGACCCAGTACTTC
TRBJ2-1,TRBD2,-,TRBV5-1,CASSPQKTSGGANEQFF,TGCGCCAGCAGCCCACAGAAGACTAGCGGGGGGGCCAATGAGCAGTTCTTC
TRBJ2-5,TRBD2,-,TRBV7-2,CASSLSSGVQETQYF,TGTGCCAGCAGCTTATCTAGCGGGGTCCAAGAGACCCAGTACTTC
TRBJ1-5,-,-,TRBV18,CASSPEGLGNQPQHF,TGTGCCAGCTCACCCGAAGGGTTGGGCAATCAGCCCCAGCATTTT
TRBJ1-1,-,-,TRBV5-5,CASSPGTYTEAFF,TGTGCCAGCAGCCCCGGGACATACACTGAAGCTTTCTTT
TRBJ1-6,-,-,TRBV2,CASRVGVSPLHF,TGTGCCAGCAGGGTCGGTGTGTCACCCCTCCACTTT
TRBJ1-5,-,-,TRBV7-8,CASSLAADGRLYSNQPQHF,TGTGCCAGCAGCTTAGCTGCGGACGGTAGACTTTATAGCAATCAGCCCCAGCATTTT
TRBJ1-4,-,-,TRBV9,CASSAYSATNEKLFF,TGTGCCAGCAGCGCTTATAGTGCAACTAATGAAAAACTGTTTTTT
TRBJ2-5,-,-,TRBV7-9,CASSLGTVKQETQYF,TGTGCCAGCAGCTTGGGGACGGTGAAACAAGAGACCCAGTACTTC
TRBJ2-1,-,-,TRBV30,CAWSWNSVARGSPFEQFF,TGTGCCTGGAGTTGGAACTCCGTCGCCAGGGGCAGCCCCTTTGAGCAGTTCTTC
TRBJ2-1,-,once,TRBV5-1,CASSSGVYNEQFF,TGCGCCAGCAGCTCGGGAGTGTACAATGAGCAGTTCTTC
TRBJ2-7,TRBD1,once,TRBV7-8,CASSLGGTAYEQYF,TGTGCCAGCAGCTTAGGTGGGACAGCCTACGAGCAGTACTTC
TRBJ1-6,-,-,TRBV7-3,CASSLYRNSPLHF,TGTGCCAGCAGCTTATATAGAAATTCACCCCTCCACTTT
TRBJ2-7,-,-,TRBV18,CASSPPFGVGRSYEQYF,TGTGCCAGCTCACCACCTTTCGGCGTTGGGAGGTCCTACGAGCAGTACTTC
TRBJ1-4,-,-,TRBV5-1,CASSLEAPTRGTKKLFF,TGCGCCAGCAGCTTGGAGGCTCCGACAAGGGGTACGAAGAAACTGTTTTTT
TRBJ1-2,-,few,TRBV30,CAWSKDNYGYTF,TGTGCCTGGAGCAAGGATAACTATGGCTACACCTTC
TRBJ1-4,-,-,TRBV30,CALSGGSRLRGSEKLFF,TGTGCATTGTCCGGGGGCTCTCGTCTCCGGGGTTCCGAAAAACTGTTTTTT
TRBJ2-7,-,-,TRBV28,CASSVTYEQYF,TGTGCCAGCAGTGTAACCTACGAGCAGTACTTC
TRBJ1-1,-,-,TRBV15,CATSRDAHTEAFF,TGTGCCACCAGCAGAGATGCGCACACTGAAGCTTTCTTT
TRBJ2-5,-,once,TRBV19,CASSMMGGETQYF,TGTGCCAGTAGTATGATGGGGGGAGAGACCCAGTACTTC
TRBJ1-6,-,once,TRBV6-1,CASSEAELENSPLHF,TGTGCCAGCAGTGAAGCTGAACTAGAGAATTCACCCCTCCACTTT
TRBJ2-7,-,few,TRBV6-1,CASSVQGGDYEQYF,TGTGCCAGCAGTGTACAGGGGGGGGACTACGAGCAGTACTTC
TRBJ2-3,-,-,TRBV7-9,CASSQERAQYF,TGTGCCAGCAGCCAAGAGAGGGCGCAGTATTTT
TRBJ1-6,-,-,TRBV6-5,CASKPGGSYNSPLHF,TGTGCCAGCAAACCCGGGGGCTCCTATAATTCACCCCTCCACTTT
TRBJ2-1,TRBD2,-,TRBV7-8,CASSSYSGGSYNEQFF,TGTGCCAGCAGCTCTTATAGCGGGGGAAGCTACAATGAGCAGTTCTTC
TRBJ2-7,-,-,TRBV7-3,CASSLPPVNEQYF,TGTGCCAGCAGCTTACCCCCCGTAAACGAGCAGTACTTC
TRBJ1-3,-,-,TRBV7-9,CASSLGRERPGNTIYF,TGTGCCAGCAGCTTGGGCAGGGAAAGACCTGGAAACACCATATATTTT
TRBJ1-2,-,-,TRBV11-2,CASSLSVETSRAF,TGTGCCAGCAGCTTGTCTGTCGAGACAAGCCGGGCCTTC
TRBJ2-6,-,-,TRBV15,CATSRAGGFPSGANVLTF,TGTGCCACCAGCAGAGCCGGAGGGTTTCCCTCTGGGGCCAACGTCCTGACTTTC
TRBJ1-2,-,-,TRBV6-5,CASKTQGYGYTF,TGTGCCAGCAAGACCCAGGGGTATGGCTACACCTTC
TRBJ1-2,-,-,TRBV19,CASSIASRSPYYGYTF,TGTGCCAGTAGTATTGCTTCCCGGTCCCCATACTATGGCTACACCTTC
TRBJ2-7,TRBD1,-,TRBV6-5,CASRAGQGRKVEQYF,TGTGCCAGCAGGGCCGGACAGGGGCGGAAGGTGGAGCAGTACTTC
TRBJ1-2,TRBD1,-,TRBV4-1,CASSFFASGTAYGYTF,TGCGCCAGCAGCTTTTTCGCCTCCGGGACAGCCTATGGCTACACCTTC
TRBJ1-6,TRBD1,-,TRBV28,CASSQGQGISPLHF,TGTGCCAGCAGCCAGGGACAGGGGATATCACCCCTCCACTTT
TRBJ2-7,TRBD2,few,TRBV18,CASSPGLAGTEQYF,TGTGCCAGCTCACCGGGACTAGCGGGGACCGAGCAGTACTTC
TRBJ2-2,-,-,TRBV10-2,CASSEPYTGELFF,TGCGCCAGCAGTGAGCCATACACCGGGGAGCTGTTTTTT
TRBJ1-2,-,-,TRBV25-1,CASSESFLSGRDGYTF,TGTGCCAGCAGTGAGAGCTTCCTATCCGGGAGGGATGGCTACACCTTC
TRBJ2-4,TRBD1,-,TRBV6-6,CATNRGGENIQYF,TGTGCCACCAACAGGGGTGGCGAAAACATTCAGTACTTC
TRBJ1-2,-,-,TRBV7-9,CASSLEVAVKDGYTF,TGTGCCAGCAGCTTAGAAGTAGCGGTGAAAGATGGCTACACCTTC
TRBJ2-3,-,once,TRBV6-1,CASSRTVRITDTQYF,TGTGCCAGCAGTAGGACAGTGCGAATCACAGATACGCAGTATTTT
TRBJ1-3,-,-,TRBV5-1,CASKTGTGSGNTIYF,TGCGCCAGCAAAACAGGCACAGGCTCTGGAAACACCATATATTTT
TRBJ2-3,TRBD1,-,TRBV11-3,CASSMGQGNTDTQYF,TGTGCCAGCAGCATGGGACAGGGGAACACAGATACGCAGTATTTT
TRBJ1-2,TRBD1,-,TRBV7-9,CASSLETGERYGYTF,TGTGCCAGCAGCTTAGAAACAGGGGAAAGGTATGGCTACACCTTC
TRBJ2-3,-,-,TRBV5-4,CASSLGGASGSTDTQYF,TGTGCCAGCAGCTTGGGGGGGGCTAGCGGTAGCACAGATACGCAGTATTTT
TRBJ2-7,TRBD1,-,TRBV18,CASSPPDRGFLERQYF,TGTGCCAGCTCACCACCTGACAGGGGGTTTCTAGAGCGGCAGTACTTC
TRBJ2-2,-,-,TRBV11-1,CASSWGGRAGELFF,TGTGCCAGCAGCTGGGGGGGCCGGGCCGGGGAGCTGTTTTTT
TRBJ2-3,-,-,TRBV7-3,CASSLRTDARDTQYF,TGTGCCAGCAGCCTCAGGACTGACGCTAGAGATACGCAGTATTTT
TRBJ2-1,-,-,TRBV2,CASTTRTAYNEQFF,TGTGCCAGCACCACTAGGACAGCCTACAATGAGCAGTTCTTC
TRBJ2-7,TRBD1,-,TRBV27,CASSSRQGAPLDEQYF,TGTGCCAGCAGTTCGAGACAGGGGGCTCCCCTAGACGAGCAGTACTTC